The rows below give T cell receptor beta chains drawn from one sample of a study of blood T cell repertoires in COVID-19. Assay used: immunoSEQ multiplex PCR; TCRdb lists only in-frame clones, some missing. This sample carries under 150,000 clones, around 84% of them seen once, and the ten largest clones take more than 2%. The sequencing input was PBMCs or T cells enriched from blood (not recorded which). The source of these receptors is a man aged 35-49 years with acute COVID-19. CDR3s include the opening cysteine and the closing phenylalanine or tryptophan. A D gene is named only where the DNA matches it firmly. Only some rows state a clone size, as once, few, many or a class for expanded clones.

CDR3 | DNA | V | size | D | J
CASSQREISPRGKETQYF | TGTGCCAGCAGCCAACGGGAAATATCCCCCAGGGGGAAAGAGACCCAGTACTTC | TRBV14 | . | TRBD1 | TRBJ2-5
CASSYQPAGANEKLFF | TGTGCCAGCAGTTACCAGCCGGCGGGGGCTAATGAAAAACTGTTTTTT | TRBV6-5 | . | . | TRBJ1-4
CASSGTGASSGNTIYF | TGTGCCAGCAGCGGGACAGGGGCCTCCTCTGGAAACACCATATATTTT | TRBV6-6 | . | TRBD1 | TRBJ1-3
CASSLEDRANSPLHF | TGTGCCAGCAGCTTGGAGGACAGGGCGAATTCACCCCTCCACTTT | TRBV5-4 | . | TRBD1 | TRBJ1-6
CASSAYTDTQYF | TGTGCCAGCAGCGCGTACACAGATACGCAGTATTTT | TRBV9 | . | . | TRBJ2-3
CASSQGGNYGYTF | TGTGCCAGCAGCCAAGGAGGGAACTATGGCTACACCTTC | TRBV3-1/TRBV3-2 | . | . | TRBJ1-2
CASSLIQGAMNEAFF | TGTGCCAGCAGCTTGATCCAGGGGGCAATGAATGAAGCTTTCTTT | TRBV5-6 | . | TRBD1 | TRBJ1-1
CASRPGLLVDEQFF | TGTGCCAGCAGGCCGGGACTACTAGTGGATGAGCAGTTCTTC | TRBV28 | . | TRBD2 | TRBJ2-1
CASRRDRDSPLHF | TGTGCCAGCAGGAGGGACAGGGATTCACCCCTCCACTTT | TRBV6-4 | . | TRBD1 | TRBJ1-6
CASSQPDRNYGYTF | TGTGCCAGCAGCCAACCAGACAGGAACTATGGCTACACCTTC | TRBV3-1/TRBV3-2 | . | . | TRBJ1-2
CASSQHEGSVNYGYTF | TGTGCCAGCAGCCAGCACGAGGGATCTGTTAACTATGGCTACACCTTC | TRBV4-2 | . | . | TRBJ1-2
CATAGPAGEKLFF | TGTGCCACTGCGGGACCGGCTGGTGAAAAACTGTTTTTT | TRBV6-5 | . | . | TRBJ1-4
CASSIIAGDSYEQYF | TGTGCCAGTAGTATCATAGCGGGGGACTCCTACGAGCAGTACTTC | TRBV19 | . | TRBD2 | TRBJ2-7
CASSLPQENSPLHF | TGTGCCAGCAGCCTCCCACAGGAGAATTCACCCCTCCACTTT | TRBV9 | . | . | TRBJ1-6
CASSRDPGTSVSGELFF | TGTGCCAGCTCTCGAGACCCCGGGACTAGCGTCTCCGGGGAGCTGTTTTTT | TRBV18 | . | TRBD2 | TRBJ2-2
CASSLVDREGDNSPLHF | TGTGCCAGCAGCTTAGTGGACAGGGAAGGGGATAATTCACCCCTCCACTTT | TRBV7-6 | . | TRBD1 | TRBJ1-6
CASSLANYGYTF | TGTGCCAGCAGTCTAGCCAACTATGGCTACACCTTC | TRBV28 | few | . | TRBJ1-2
CASSLLLSGSTYEQYF | TGTGCCAGCAGTTTATTACTGAGCGGGAGCACCTACGAGCAGTACTTC | TRBV27 | many | TRBD2 | TRBJ2-7
CASIDFGAPSYEQYF | TGTGCCAGCATCGACTTTGGGGCCCCGTCCTACGAGCAGTACTTC | TRBV28 | . | . | TRBJ2-7
CASSKQGALYEQYF | TGTGCCAGCAGCAAGCAGGGGGCTCTCTACGAGCAGTACTTC | TRBV11-2 | . | TRBD1 | TRBJ2-7
CASSSIPGQALRGTNEQFF | TGTGCTAGCAGCTCCATACCGGGACAGGCCCTAAGGGGGACCAATGAGCAGTTCTTC | TRBV7-7 | . | TRBD1 | TRBJ2-1
CASRGTGSYEQYF | TGTGCCAGCAGAGGGACAGGGTCCTACGAGCAGTACTTC | TRBV2 | . | TRBD1 | TRBJ2-7
CASSQASGGLETQYF | TGTGCCAGCAGCCAAGCAAGCGGGGGCCTGGAGACCCAGTACTTC | TRBV14 | . | TRBD2 | TRBJ2-5
CASSVGGDRKYF | TGTGCCAGCAGCGTTGGGGGGGACAGGAAGTACTTC | TRBV9 | . | . | TRBJ2-5
CASNGTGISYEQYF | TGCGCCAGCAATGGGACAGGGATCTCCTACGAGCAGTACTTC | TRBV23-1 | . | TRBD1 | TRBJ2-7
CASSLSLTGIIHF | TGTGCCAGCAGTTTATCCTTGACAGGCATAATCCACTTT | TRBV27 | . | . | TRBJ1-6
CAGKTHSTGADEAFF | TGTGCCGGCAAAACCCATTCGACAGGAGCTGATGAAGCTTTCTTT | TRBV28 | . | . | TRBJ1-1
CASSLGGTGSLGGYTF | TGTGCCAGCAGCTTAGGAGGGACAGGCTCGTTGGGTGGCTACACCTTC | TRBV7-2 | . | TRBD1 | TRBJ1-2
CASSLIGRGREDYGYTF | TGTGCCAGCAGTTTAATAGGAAGGGGCAGGGAGGACTATGGCTACACCTTC | TRBV27 | . | . | TRBJ1-2
CASSGGSMNTEAFF | TGTGCCAGCAGCGGGGGCAGTATGAACACTGAAGCTTTCTTT | TRBV9 | . | . | TRBJ1-1
CASRTGTALNQPQHF | TGTGCCAGTAGGACAGGGACAGCCCTAAATCAGCCCCAGCATTTT | TRBV19 | once | TRBD1 | TRBJ1-5
CASSLGDKPREQYF | TGCGCCAGCAGCTTGGGGGACAAGCCTCGCGAGCAGTACTTC | TRBV5-1 | . | . | TRBJ2-7
CASSPMGGWATGNTIYF | TGTGCCAGCAGCCCTATGGGGGGGTGGGCAACGGGAAACACCATATATTTT | TRBV9 | . | . | TRBJ1-3
CATSEGGSNQPQHF | TGTGCCACCAGTGAGGGGGGAAGCAATCAGCCCCAGCATTTT | TRBV24-1 | . | . | TRBJ1-5
CASSDRESNQPQHF | TGTGCCAGCTCCGACAGGGAGAGCAATCAGCCCCAGCATTTT | TRBV18 | . | TRBD1 | TRBJ1-5
CASSLDYIETQYF | TGTGCCAGCAGCTTAGATTACATCGAGACCCAGTACTTC | TRBV7-2 | . | . | TRBJ2-5
CASSLDRVNTEAFF | TGTGCCAGCTCTCTCGACAGGGTGAACACTGAAGCTTTCTTT | TRBV18 | . | TRBD1 | TRBJ1-1
CASSLTGVQPQHF | TGTGCCAGCAGTTTAACGGGGGTTCAGCCCCAGCATTTT | TRBV12-3/TRBV12-4 | . | . | TRBJ1-5
CASSSRRGKETQYF | TGTGCCAGCAGCTCGCGACGGGGTAAAGAGACCCAGTACTTC | TRBV7-9 | once | . | TRBJ2-5
CASSQGGVIYNEQFF | TGTGCCAGCAGCCAAGGGGGGGTAATCTACAATGAGCAGTTCTTC | TRBV3-1/TRBV3-2 | . | . | TRBJ2-1
CASSSGVNYGYTF | TGTGCCAGTTCTTCAGGGGTTAACTATGGCTACACCTTC | TRBV19 | . | . | TRBJ1-2
CAWTGDRGNSPLHF | TGTGCCTGGACTGGGGACAGGGGGAATTCACCCCTCCACTTT | TRBV30 | . | TRBD1 | TRBJ1-6
CASRLQGIDEKLFF | TGTGCCAGCAGATTACAGGGGATTGATGAAAAACTGTTTTTT | TRBV2 | . | TRBD1 | TRBJ1-4
CASSSVGQGNYEQYF | TGTGCCAGCAGTTCTGTAGGACAGGGAAACTACGAGCAGTACTTC | TRBV27 | . | TRBD1 | TRBJ2-7
CASSPSPPRNTEAFF | TGTGCCAGCAGCCCCTCTCCCCCGAGGAACACTGAAGCTTTCTTT | TRBV7-9 | once | . | TRBJ1-1
CASSQEEYEQFF | TGTGCCAGCAGCCAAGAGGAATACGAGCAGTTCTTC | TRBV9 | . | . | TRBJ2-1
CASRYRDLNTEAFF | TGTGCCAGCAGGTACAGGGATCTGAACACTGAAGCTTTCTTT | TRBV2 | . | . | TRBJ1-1
CASKEGHFYEQYF | TGTGCCAGCAAGGAGGGCCACTTTTACGAGCAGTACTTC | TRBV12-3/TRBV12-4 | . | . | TRBJ2-7
CASRASVGGTEAFF | TGCGCCAGCAGAGCCTCGGTAGGCGGAACTGAAGCTTTCTTT | TRBV5-1 | . | . | TRBJ1-1
CASSSRDRGTEAFF | TGTGCCAGCAGCTCCCGGGACAGGGGCACTGAAGCTTTCTTT | TRBV11-3 | . | TRBD1 | TRBJ1-1
CASRQGGSPVEQYF | TGTGCCAGCAGGCAGGGAGGGTCCCCGGTCGAGCAGTACTTC | TRBV28 | . | TRBD2 | TRBJ2-7
CASSLVVGAHQETQYF | TGTGCCAGCAGCTTGGTGGTAGGGGCCCACCAAGAGACCCAGTACTTC | TRBV5-8 | once | . | TRBJ2-5
CAISPGTGNGRRQPQHF | TGTGCCATTAGTCCCGGGACAGGGAATGGGAGACGTCAGCCCCAGCATTTT | TRBV10-3 | . | TRBD1 | TRBJ1-5
CATSRVRVSNQPQHF | TGTGCCACCAGCAGAGTCCGGGTTAGCAATCAGCCCCAGCATTTT | TRBV15 | . | . | TRBJ1-5
CASSQEGQVRGYTF | TGTGCCAGCAGCCAAGAGGGACAGGTGCGGGGCTACACCTTC | TRBV3-1/TRBV3-2 | . | TRBD1 | TRBJ1-2